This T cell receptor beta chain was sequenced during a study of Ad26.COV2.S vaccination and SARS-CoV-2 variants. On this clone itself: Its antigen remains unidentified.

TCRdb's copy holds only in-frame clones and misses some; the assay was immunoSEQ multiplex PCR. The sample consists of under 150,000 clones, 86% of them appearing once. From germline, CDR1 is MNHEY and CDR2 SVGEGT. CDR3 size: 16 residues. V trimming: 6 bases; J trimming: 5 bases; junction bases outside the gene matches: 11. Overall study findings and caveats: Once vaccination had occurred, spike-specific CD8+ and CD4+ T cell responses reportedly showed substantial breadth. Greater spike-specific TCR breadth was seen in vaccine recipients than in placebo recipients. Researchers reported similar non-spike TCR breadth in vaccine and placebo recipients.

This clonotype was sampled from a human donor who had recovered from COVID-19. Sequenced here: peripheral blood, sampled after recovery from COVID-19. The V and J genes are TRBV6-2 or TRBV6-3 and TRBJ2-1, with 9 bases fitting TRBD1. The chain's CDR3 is CASSARRDRVNNEQFF. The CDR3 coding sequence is TGTGCCAGCAGCGCACGCCGGGACAGGGTAAACAATGAGCAGTTCTTC.